This T cell receptor beta chain comes out of a study of blood T cell repertoires in COVID-19. About the study: Sample material is recorded as cDNA or gDNA derived from T cells, B-cell-depleted T cells, or PBMCs.

The study assigned cohorts using participant-reported clinical history. The length of the CDR3 is 14 residues. The V and J ends lost 5 bases and 3 bases respectively, with 13 bases between them. Germline CDR1 and CDR2: SGHAT and FQNNGV. Generated by immunoSEQ multiplex PCR, the TCRdb table keeps only in-frame clones and is missing some. The data hold just over 300,000 clones, with 85% to 90% observed a single time. The sequencing input was PBMCs or T cells enriched from blood (not recorded which). This clonotype originated in a man younger than 45 who had recovered from COVID-19. This chain links TRBV11-2 with TRBJ1-2; D ambiguous. The CDR3 protein is CASSKGGSDYGYTF. In DNA, the CDR3 is TGTGCCAGCAGCAAAGGAGGGTCCGACTATGGCTACACCTTC.